This T cell receptor beta chain derives from a study of T cell repertoires in cytomegalovirus infection. Study details: Peptides in the study included HLA-C-restricted and HLA-B-restricted CMV epitopes. Indications of both CMV infection and matching HLA type were provided by public TCR beta signatures.

TCRdb used MiXCR to reprocess the reads, holding one entry per CDR3 protein. The sample holds 830,000 or so distinct CDR3 sequences, around a third seen once. Study-level results: Dominating the ex vivo response were TCR beta clonotypes that were CMV-specific and HLA-C-restricted. Of the TCR beta families, the public ones yielded a cumulative frequency that identified carriers of CMV plus the relevant HLA.

Points on this clonotype: Its cognate antigen is unknown.

The CDR3 runs 15 residues. V gave up 2 bases and J gave up 8 bases, with 18 bases separating them. Germline V CDR1 and CDR2: MNHNS, SASEGT. The specimen was cultured CD8+ T cells from PBMCs, collected from culture after CMV antigen stimulation. The V and J genes are TRBV6-1 and TRBJ1-2, with no clear D. This TCR came from a human donor in good health (CMV status not recorded). Some clones in this sample may be carry-over from other donors' samples. DNA of the CDR3: TGTGCCAGCAGTGAAAATCGCTACTTCAGGTCCGGCTACACCTTC. It yields the protein CASSENRYFRSGYTF.